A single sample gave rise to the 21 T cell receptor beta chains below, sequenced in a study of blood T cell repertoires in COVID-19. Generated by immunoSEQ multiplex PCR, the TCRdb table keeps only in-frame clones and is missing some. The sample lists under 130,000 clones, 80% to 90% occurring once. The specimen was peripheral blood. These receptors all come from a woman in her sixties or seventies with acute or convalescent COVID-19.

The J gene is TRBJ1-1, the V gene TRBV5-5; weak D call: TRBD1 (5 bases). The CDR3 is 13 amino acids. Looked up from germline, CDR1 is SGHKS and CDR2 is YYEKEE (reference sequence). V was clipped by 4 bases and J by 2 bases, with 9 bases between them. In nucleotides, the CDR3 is TGTGCCAGCAGCCTTGGGACTAACACTGAAGCTTTCTTT. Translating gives CASSLGTNTEAFF.

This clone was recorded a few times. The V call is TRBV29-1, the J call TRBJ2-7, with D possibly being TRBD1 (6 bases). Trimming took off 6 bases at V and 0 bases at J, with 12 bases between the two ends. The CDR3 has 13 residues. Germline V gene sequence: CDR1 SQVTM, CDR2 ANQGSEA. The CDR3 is CSVAGASSYEQYF. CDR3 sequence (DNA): TGCAGCGTAGCAGGGGCTAGCTCCTACGAGCAGTACTTC.

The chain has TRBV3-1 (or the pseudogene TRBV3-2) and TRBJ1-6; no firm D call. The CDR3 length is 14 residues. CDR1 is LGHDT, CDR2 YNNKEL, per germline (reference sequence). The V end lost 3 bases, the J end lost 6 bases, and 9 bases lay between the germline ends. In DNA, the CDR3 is TGTGCCAGCAGCCAGGGGAGGCCTAATTCACCCCTCCACTTT. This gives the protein CASSQGRPNSPLHF.

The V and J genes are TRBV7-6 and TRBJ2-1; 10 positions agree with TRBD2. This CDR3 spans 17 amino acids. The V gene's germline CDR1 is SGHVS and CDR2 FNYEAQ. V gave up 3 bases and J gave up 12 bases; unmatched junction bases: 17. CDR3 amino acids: CASSLHPGTSDLGGQFF. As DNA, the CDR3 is TGTGCCAGCAGCTTGCACCCCGGGACTAGCGATCTCGGGGGGCAGTTCTTC.

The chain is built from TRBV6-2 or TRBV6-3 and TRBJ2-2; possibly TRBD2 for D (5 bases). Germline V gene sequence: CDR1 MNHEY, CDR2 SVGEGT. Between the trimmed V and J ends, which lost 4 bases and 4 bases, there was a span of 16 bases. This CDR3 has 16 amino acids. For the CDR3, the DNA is TGTGCCAGCAGTTTCCCGACTACCTCGGGCACCGGGGAGCTGTTTTTT. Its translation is CASSFPTTSGTGELFF.

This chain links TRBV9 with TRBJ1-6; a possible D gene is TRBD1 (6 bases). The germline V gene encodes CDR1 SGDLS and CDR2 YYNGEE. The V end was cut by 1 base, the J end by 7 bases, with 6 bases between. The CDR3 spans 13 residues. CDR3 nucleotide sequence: TGTGCCAGCAGCGTACAGGGGAATTCACCCCTCCACTTT. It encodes CASSVQGNSPLHF. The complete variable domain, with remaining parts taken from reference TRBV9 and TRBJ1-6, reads DSGVTQTPKHLITATGQRVTLRCSPRSGDLSVYWYQQSLDQGLQFLIQYYNGEERAKGNILERFSAQQFPDLHSELNLSSLELGDSALYFCASSVQGNSPLHFGNGTRLTVT.

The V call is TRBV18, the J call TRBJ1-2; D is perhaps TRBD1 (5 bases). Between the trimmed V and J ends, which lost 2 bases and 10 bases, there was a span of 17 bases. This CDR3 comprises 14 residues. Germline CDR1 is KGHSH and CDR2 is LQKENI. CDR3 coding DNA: TGTGCCAGCTCACCAGAAGACAGTTCGAGAGCCTACACCTTC. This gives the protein CASSPEDSSRAYTF.

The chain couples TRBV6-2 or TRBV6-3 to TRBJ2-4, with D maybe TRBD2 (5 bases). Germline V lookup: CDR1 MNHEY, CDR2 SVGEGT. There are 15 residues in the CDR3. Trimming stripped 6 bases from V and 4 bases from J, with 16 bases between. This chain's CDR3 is CASSLRIDYKNIQYF. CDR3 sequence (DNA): TGTGCCAGCAGCCTCCGGATCGACTATAAAAACATTCAGTACTTC.

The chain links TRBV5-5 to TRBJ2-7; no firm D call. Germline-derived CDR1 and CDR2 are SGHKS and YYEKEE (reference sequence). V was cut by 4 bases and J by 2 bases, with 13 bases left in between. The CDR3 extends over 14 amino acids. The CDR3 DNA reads TGTGCCAGCAGCCAAACAGTCGGCGCCTACGAGCAGTACTTC. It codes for CASSQTVGAYEQYF.

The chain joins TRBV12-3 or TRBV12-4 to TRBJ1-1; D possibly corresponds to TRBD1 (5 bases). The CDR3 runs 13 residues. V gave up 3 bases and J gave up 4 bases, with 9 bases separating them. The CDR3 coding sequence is TGTGCCAGCAGTTTTGGGGGGTTCACTGAAGCTTTCTTT. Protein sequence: CASSFGGFTEAFF.

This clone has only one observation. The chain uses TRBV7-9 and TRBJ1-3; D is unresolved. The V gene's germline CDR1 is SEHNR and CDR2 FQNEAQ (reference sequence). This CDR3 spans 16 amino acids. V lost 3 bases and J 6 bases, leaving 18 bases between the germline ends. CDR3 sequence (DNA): TGTGCCAGCAGCTTCCACTACAGCGGTAGTGTAAACACCATATATTTT. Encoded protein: CASSFHYSGSVNTIYF.

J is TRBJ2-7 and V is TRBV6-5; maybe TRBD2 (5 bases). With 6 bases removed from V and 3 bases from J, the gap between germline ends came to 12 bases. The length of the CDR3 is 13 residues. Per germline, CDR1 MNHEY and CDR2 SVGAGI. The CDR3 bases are TGTGCCAGCAGGCGGACTGCCGGCTACGAGCAGTACTTC. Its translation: CASRRTAGYEQYF.

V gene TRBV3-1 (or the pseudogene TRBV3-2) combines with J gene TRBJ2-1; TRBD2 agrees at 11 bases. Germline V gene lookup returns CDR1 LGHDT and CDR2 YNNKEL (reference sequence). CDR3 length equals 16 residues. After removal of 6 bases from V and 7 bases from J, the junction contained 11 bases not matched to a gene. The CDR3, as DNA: TGTGCCAGCAGTCTCCGGGTAGCGGGAGGGTGGAATGAGCAGTTCTTC. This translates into CASSLRVAGGWNEQFF.

The CDR3 DNA sequence: TGTGCCACCAGTGAGTATGAAGAGACCCAGTACTTC. Translation gives CATSEYEETQYF. The chain employs TRBV24-1 and TRBJ2-5; D remains ambiguous. The CDR3 runs 12 residues. Germline CDR1 reads KGHDR; CDR2 reads SFDVKD. The ends were cut back, 4 bases at V and 3 bases at J, with 5 bases in the middle.

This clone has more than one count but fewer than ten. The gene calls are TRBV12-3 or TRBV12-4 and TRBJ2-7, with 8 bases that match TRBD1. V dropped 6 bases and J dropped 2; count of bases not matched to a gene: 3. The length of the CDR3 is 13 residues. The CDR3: CASSDRGPYEQYF. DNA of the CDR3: TGTGCCAGCAGCGACAGGGGTCCCTACGAGCAGTACTTC.

CDR3 sequence (DNA): TGTGCCAGCAGCCAAGACGGGAGCTCCTACGAGCAGTACTTC. It specifies CASSQDGSSYEQYF. This chain uses TRBV3-1 (or the pseudogene TRBV3-2) with TRBJ2-7; D is perhaps TRBD2 (6 bases). Per germline, CDR1 LGHDT and CDR2 YNNKEL (reference sequence). This CDR3 has 14 residues. The V end was cut by 0 bases, the J end by 0 bases, with 6 bases between.

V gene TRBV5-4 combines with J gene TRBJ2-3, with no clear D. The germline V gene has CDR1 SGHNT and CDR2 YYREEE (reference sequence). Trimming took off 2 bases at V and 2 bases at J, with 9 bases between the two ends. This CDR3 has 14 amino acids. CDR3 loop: CASSFAAITDTQYF. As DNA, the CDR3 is TGTGCCAGCAGCTTCGCGGCGATCACAGATACGCAGTATTTT. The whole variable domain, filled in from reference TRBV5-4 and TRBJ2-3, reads ETGVTQSPTHLIKTRGQQVTLRCSSQSGHNTVSWYQQALGQGPQFIFQYYREEENGRGNFPPRFSGLQFPNYSSELNVNALELDDSALYLCASSFAAITDTQYFGPGTRLTVL.

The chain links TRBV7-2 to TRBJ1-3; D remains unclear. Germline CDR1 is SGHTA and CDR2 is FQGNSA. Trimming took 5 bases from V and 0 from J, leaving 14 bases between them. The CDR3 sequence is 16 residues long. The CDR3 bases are TGTGCCAGCAGCCCCCCGGGGTCTCTCTCTGGAAACACCATATATTTT. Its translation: CASSPPGSLSGNTIYF.

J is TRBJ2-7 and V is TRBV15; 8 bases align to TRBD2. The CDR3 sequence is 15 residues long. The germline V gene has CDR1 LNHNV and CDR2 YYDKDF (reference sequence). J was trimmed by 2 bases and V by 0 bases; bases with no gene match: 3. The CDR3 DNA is TGTGCCACCAGCAGAGAGAGTAGCGGGACCTACGAGCAGTACTTC. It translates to CATSRESSGTYEQYF. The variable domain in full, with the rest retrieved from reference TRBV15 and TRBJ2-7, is DAMVIQNPRYQVTQFGKPVTLSCSQTLNHNVMYWYQQKSSQAPKLLFHYYDKDFNNEADTPDNFQSRRPNTSFCFLDIRSPGLGDTAMYLCATSRESSGTYEQYFGPGTRLTVT.

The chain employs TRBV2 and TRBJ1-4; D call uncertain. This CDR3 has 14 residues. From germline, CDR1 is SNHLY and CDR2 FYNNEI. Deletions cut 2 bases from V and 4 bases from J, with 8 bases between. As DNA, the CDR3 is TGTGCCAGCAGTGAAACGGTCCTTAATGAAAAACTGTTTTTT. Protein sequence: CASSETVLNEKLFF.

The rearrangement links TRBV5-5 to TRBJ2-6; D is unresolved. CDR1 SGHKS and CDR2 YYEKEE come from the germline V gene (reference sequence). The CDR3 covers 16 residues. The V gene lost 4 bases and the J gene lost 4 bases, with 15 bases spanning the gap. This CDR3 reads CASSPGLMAGANVLTF. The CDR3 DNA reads TGTGCCAGCAGCCCGGGTCTCATGGCGGGGGCCAACGTCCTGACTTTC.